A selection of T cell receptor beta chains follows, all from one sample in a study of T cell responses to AZD1222 COVID-19 vaccine. Only in-frame clones appear in the TCRdb table, and some are missing; sequencing was by immunoSEQ multiplex PCR. The repertoire has approximately 98,000 clones, 85% to 90% of them found once; the top ten carry 3.3%. The sequences come from peripheral blood, collected on day 0 of AZD1222 vaccination. Receptor source: an adult in good health. Both conserved end residues are part of each CDR3. A D gene is named only where the DNA matches it firmly. Clone size is stated in some rows and not others, as once, few, many or a class when expanded.

v_call: TRBV2; j_call: TRBJ1-5; clone_size: .; d_call: TRBD1; cdr3_nt: TGTGCCAGCAGACCCAGACAGGGGGTAGGAAATCAGCCCCAGCATTTT; cdr3_aa: CASRPRQGVGNQPQHF
v_call: TRBV19; j_call: TRBJ2-1; clone_size: .; d_call: .; cdr3_nt: TGTGCCAGTAAGCCGGGACCCCCCGTGGATGAGCAGTTCTTC; cdr3_aa: CASKPGPPVDEQFF
v_call: TRBV10-1; j_call: TRBJ2-1; clone_size: .; d_call: .; cdr3_nt: TGCGCCAGCGGGATGACTATCGGAAGCTCCTACAATGAGCAGTTCTTC; cdr3_aa: CASGMTIGSSYNEQFF
v_call: TRBV6-4; j_call: TRBJ1-6; clone_size: .; d_call: TRBD1; cdr3_nt: TGTGCCAGCAGTGACCAGGGGCAGGGGGAGACCAATTCACCCCTCCACTTT; cdr3_aa: CASSDQGQGETNSPLHF
v_call: TRBV4-2; j_call: TRBJ1-5; clone_size: .; d_call: .; cdr3_nt: TGTGCCAGCAGCCATTTTACACGGGACCAGGGCGGGCAGCCCCAGCATTTT; cdr3_aa: CASSHFTRDQGGQPQHF
v_call: TRBV5-1; j_call: TRBJ1-4; clone_size: .; d_call: .; cdr3_nt: TGCGCCAGCAGCTTAGGAGTACCAACTAATGAAAAACTGTTTTTT; cdr3_aa: CASSLGVPTNEKLFF
v_call: TRBV10-2; j_call: TRBJ1-2; clone_size: .; d_call: .; cdr3_nt: TGCGCCAGCAAGGACCCACAGGGCGTTAACTATGGCTACACCTTC; cdr3_aa: CASKDPQGVNYGYTF
v_call: TRBV24-1; j_call: TRBJ2-1; clone_size: .; d_call: TRBD1; cdr3_nt: TGTGCCACCAGTGATCGGGACAGGGCCTACAATGAGCAGTTCTTC; cdr3_aa: CATSDRDRAYNEQFF
v_call: TRBV5-1; j_call: TRBJ2-4; clone_size: .; d_call: TRBD2; cdr3_nt: TGCGCCAGCAGCTTGGCTGCGGGGGGCCCCAAAAACATTCAGTACTTC; cdr3_aa: CASSLAAGGPKNIQYF
v_call: TRBV7-9; j_call: TRBJ2-3; clone_size: .; d_call: TRBD2; cdr3_nt: TGTGCCAGCAGCTTAGGCGACGGCGGGGGGGCATTGGATACGCAGTATTTT; cdr3_aa: CASSLGDGGGALDTQYF
v_call: TRBV6-2/TRBV6-3; j_call: TRBJ1-1; clone_size: .; d_call: .; cdr3_nt: TGTGCCAGCAGCCCGACAGGTATCATGAACACTGAAGCTTTCTTT; cdr3_aa: CASSPTGIMNTEAFF
v_call: TRBV2; j_call: TRBJ2-3; clone_size: .; d_call: TRBD1; cdr3_nt: TGTGCCAGCAGTGACCCCGGGACAGGGGTGCCAGATACGCAGTATTTT; cdr3_aa: CASSDPGTGVPDTQYF
v_call: TRBV7-9; j_call: TRBJ2-7; clone_size: few; d_call: .; cdr3_nt: TGTGCCAGCAGTTATGTGGGGGCCTACGAGCAGTACTTC; cdr3_aa: CASSYVGAYEQYF
v_call: TRBV19; j_call: TRBJ2-7; clone_size: .; d_call: TRBD2; cdr3_nt: TGTGCCAGTAGTACAGAGGGACTAGCGGGGTACGAGCAGTACTTC; cdr3_aa: CASSTEGLAGYEQYF
v_call: TRBV5-4; j_call: TRBJ2-5; clone_size: .; d_call: TRBD2; cdr3_nt: TGTGCCAGCAGCCCCCCGGGGGGGCCCAAAGAGACCCAGTACTTC; cdr3_aa: CASSPPGGPKETQYF
v_call: TRBV2; j_call: TRBJ1-1; clone_size: .; d_call: .; cdr3_nt: TGTGCCAGCAGGCAACAGGGAGGTTACGCTTTCTTT; cdr3_aa: CASRQQGGYAFF